This T cell receptor beta chain was retrieved from a study of preoperative IRX-2 immunotherapy in early breast cancer. Method: immunoSEQ multiplex PCR; TCRdb's copy keeps in-frame clones and lacks some. Found here are some 59,000 clones, approximately 94% of them singletons; the top ten hold approximately 1.8%. Treatment defined: preoperative locoregional IRX-2 cytokine immunotherapy. Patients received preoperative, locoregional IRX-2 cytokine immunotherapy in a phase Ib study. The CDR3 is made up of 17 amino acids. Germline assignment: CDR1 SGHTA and CDR2 FQGTGA. Sampling was performed from a patient treated with IRX-2 immunotherapy. This chain uses TRBV7-3 with TRBJ1-5; 8 positions agree with TRBD1. The sequence was collected from a human donor with breast cancer. CDR3: CAKGSVRTGRCNQPQHF. The CDR3 DNA is TGTGCGAAGGGGTCTGTTAGGACAGGGCGTTGCAATCAGCCCCAGCATTTT.